This T cell receptor beta chain was retrieved from a study of blood T cells in healthy people across ages. J was trimmed by 2 bases and V by 2 bases; bases with no gene match: 3. Per germline, CDR1 KGHSH and CDR2 LQKENI. The CDR3 has 15 residues. About this clonotype itself: Its target is unknown.

General study points: As age increased, TCR beta diversity per million T cells fell in a roughly linear fashion.

Drawing of peripheral blood yielded roughly 10 milliliters from each donor. Isolation yielded PBMCs, at least 7 million per sample, in every case. Per sample, extraction of total RNA gave at least 6 micrograms in every case. The second PCR ran roughly 7 to 11 cycles with a sample-barcoded 5' primer and J-beta primers. TCRdb fed the 5' RACE reads into MiXCR, producing one record per CDR3 protein. The sample lists around 1.7 million distinct CDR3 sequences, roughly 27% occurring once. V and J are TRBV18 and TRBJ1-5; TRBD1 matches 7 bases. This TCR came from a woman younger than 45 in good health. The specimen was blood. CDR3 protein: CASSPYGTGNQPQHF. The CDR3 nucleotides read TGTGCCAGCTCACCATATGGGACAGGCAATCAGCCCCAGCATTTT. The full variable domain, completed using reference TRBV18 and TRBJ1-5, is NAGVMQNPRHLVRRRGQEARLRCSPMKGHSHVYWYRQLPEEGLKFMVYLQKENIIDESGMPKERFSAEFPKEGPSILRIQQVVRGDSAAYFCASSPYGTGNQPQHFGDGTRLSIL.